This T cell receptor beta chain was sequenced during a study of blood T cell repertoires in COVID-19. This clone was counted between two and nine times. The CDR3 runs to 14 residues. Germline V gives CDR1 MNHEY, CDR2 SMNVEV (reference sequence). V was pared by 2 bases and J by 3 bases, with 7 bases between. Sequencing was performed with immunoSEQ multiplex PCR; in TCRdb, only in-frame clones are kept and a portion is missing. The sample yields about 140,000 clones, just under 90% seen once. The sample comprised peripheral blood. The J gene is TRBJ1-4, the V gene TRBV27; D ambiguous. The sequence was collected from a woman aged 40 to 55 with acute or convalescent COVID-19. CDR3 DNA sequence: TGTGCCAGCAGTTTAAGGAGTTCTAATGAAAAACTGTTTTTT. Protein: CASSLRSSNEKLFF.